In its sample, the clone carrying this T cell receptor (beta chain) was seen a few times. In the same sample, other DNA sequences code for this CDR3. Measured with immunoSEQ multiplex PCR; TCRdb has only the in-frame clones, and not every one. The sample holds around 16,000 clones; roughly 58% are singletons and the top ten take 12%. This CDR3 region has 14 residues. The germline V gene encodes CDR1 SGHTA and CDR2 FQGNSA. V shed 5 bases and J shed 6 bases, with 11 bases lying between them. This sample was included in a study of T cell clonotyping in hematopoietic cell transplantation. The sequence derives from a male patient aged 50 or older who had an allogeneic stem cell transplant from an unrelated donor, so T cells may come from the graft donor. Some clones in this sample may be carry-over from other donors' samples. The rearrangement links TRBV7-2 to TRBJ1-6; perhaps TRBD1 as D (5 bases). The source material was PBMCs, sampled 30 days after allogeneic stem cell transplant. The CDR3 DNA is TGTGCCAGCAGCCTGGACAAGGGTAATTCACCCCTCCACTTT. As protein: CASSLDKGNSPLHF.